This T cell receptor (beta chain) was sequenced in a study of beta chain features in type 1 diabetes. Study information: When patients were set against healthy donors, age, gender and cell yields were similar. The examined sorted cells totaled around 100 million across samples.

CDR3 length: 13 residues. Trimming pared 4 bases from V and 2 bases from J, leaving 8 bases between. Germline V gene data show CDR1 as MNHNS and CDR2 as SASEGT. General observations from the study: In type 1 diabetes patients, VDJ junctions had fewer insertions; deletions at these junctions were more frequent. Shorter TCRB CDR3s, moderately but significantly so, were found in Type 1 diabetes patients in all four CD4+ subsets.

As every portion of the isolated RNA was reverse transcribed, the sequencing read expressed TCRB transcripts. Sequencing was performed with immunoSEQ multiplex PCR; in TCRdb, only in-frame clones are kept and a portion is missing. The repertoire holds hundreds of thousands of clones, with approximately 28% as singletons. This clone was counted a few times. The antigen remains unidentified. The specimen was naive CD4+ T cells from blood. This receptor was obtained from a man aged 18 to 30 in good health. This chain uses TRBV6-1 with TRBJ2-5, with D uncertain. The DNA of the CDR3 is TGTGCCAGCAGTGTAACGCTACAAGAGACCCAGTACTTC. Amino acids: CASSVTLQETQYF.